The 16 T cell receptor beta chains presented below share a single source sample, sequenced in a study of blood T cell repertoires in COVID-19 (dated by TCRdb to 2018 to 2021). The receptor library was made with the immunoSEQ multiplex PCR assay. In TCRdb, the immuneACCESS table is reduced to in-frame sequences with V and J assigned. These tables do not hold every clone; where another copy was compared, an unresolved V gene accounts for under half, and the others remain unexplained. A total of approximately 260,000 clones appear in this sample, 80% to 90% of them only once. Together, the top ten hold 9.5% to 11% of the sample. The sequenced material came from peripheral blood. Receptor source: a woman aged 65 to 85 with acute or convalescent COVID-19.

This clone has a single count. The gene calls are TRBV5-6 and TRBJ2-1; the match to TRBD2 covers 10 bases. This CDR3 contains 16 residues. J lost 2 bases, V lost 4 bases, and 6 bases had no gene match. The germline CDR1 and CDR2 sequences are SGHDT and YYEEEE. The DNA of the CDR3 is TGTGCCAGCAGCCACATAAGCGGGGGGGCCTACAATGAGCAGTTCTTC. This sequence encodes CASSHISGGAYNEQFF.

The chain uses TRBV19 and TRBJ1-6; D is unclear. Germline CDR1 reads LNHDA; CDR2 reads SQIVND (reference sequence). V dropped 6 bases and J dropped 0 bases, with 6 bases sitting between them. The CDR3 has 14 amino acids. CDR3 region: CASRSFSYNSPLHF. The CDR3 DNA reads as TGTGCCAGTAGGAGTTTCTCCTATAATTCACCCCTCCACTTT.

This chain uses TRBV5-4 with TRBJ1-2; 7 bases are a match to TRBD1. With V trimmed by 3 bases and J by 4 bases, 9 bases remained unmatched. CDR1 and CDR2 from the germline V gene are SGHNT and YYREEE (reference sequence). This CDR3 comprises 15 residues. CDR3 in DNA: TGTGCCAGCAGCTCGCCGGGACAGACTTTCTATGGCTACACCTTC. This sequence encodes CASSSPGQTFYGYTF.

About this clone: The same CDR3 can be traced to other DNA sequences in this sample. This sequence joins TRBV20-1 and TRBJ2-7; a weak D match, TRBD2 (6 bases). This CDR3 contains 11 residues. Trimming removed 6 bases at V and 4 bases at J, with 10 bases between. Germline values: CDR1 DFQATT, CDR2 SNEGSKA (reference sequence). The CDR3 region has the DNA TGCAGTGCGGGAGGACCTTACGAGCAGTACTTC. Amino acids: CSAGGPYEQYF.

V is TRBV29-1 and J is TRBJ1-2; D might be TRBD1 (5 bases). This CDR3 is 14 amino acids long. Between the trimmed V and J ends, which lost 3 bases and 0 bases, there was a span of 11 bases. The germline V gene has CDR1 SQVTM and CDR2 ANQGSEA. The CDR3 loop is CSVDGRGPNYGYTF. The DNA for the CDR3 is TGCAGCGTTGATGGGCGGGGACCTAACTATGGCTACACCTTC.

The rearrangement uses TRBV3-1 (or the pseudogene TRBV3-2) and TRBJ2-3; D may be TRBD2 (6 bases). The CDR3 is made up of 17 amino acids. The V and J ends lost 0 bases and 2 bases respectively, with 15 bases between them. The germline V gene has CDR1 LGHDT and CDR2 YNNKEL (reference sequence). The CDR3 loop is CASSQDRVLDYTDTQYF. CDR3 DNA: TGTGCCAGCAGCCAAGATAGGGTTTTGGACTACACAGATACGCAGTATTTT.

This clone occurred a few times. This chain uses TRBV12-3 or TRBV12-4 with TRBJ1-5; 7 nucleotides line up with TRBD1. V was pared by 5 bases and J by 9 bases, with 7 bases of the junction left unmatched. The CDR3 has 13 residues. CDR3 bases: TGTGCCAGCAGTGAAACAGGGGTATGGCCCCAGCATTTT. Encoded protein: CASSETGVWPQHF.

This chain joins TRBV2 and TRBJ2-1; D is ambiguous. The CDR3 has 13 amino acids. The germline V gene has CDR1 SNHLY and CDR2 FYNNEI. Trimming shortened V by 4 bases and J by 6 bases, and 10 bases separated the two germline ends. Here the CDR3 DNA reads TGTGCCAGCAGTGTCGGGTCCCCCAATGAGCAGTTCTTC. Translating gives CASSVGSPNEQFF.

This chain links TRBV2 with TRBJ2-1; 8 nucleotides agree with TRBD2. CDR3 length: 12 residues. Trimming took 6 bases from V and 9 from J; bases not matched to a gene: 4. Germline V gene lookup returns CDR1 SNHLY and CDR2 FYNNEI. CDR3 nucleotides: TGTGCCAGCAGCCGGGGGGGTGCTGAGCAGTTCTTC. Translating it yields CASSRGGAEQFF.

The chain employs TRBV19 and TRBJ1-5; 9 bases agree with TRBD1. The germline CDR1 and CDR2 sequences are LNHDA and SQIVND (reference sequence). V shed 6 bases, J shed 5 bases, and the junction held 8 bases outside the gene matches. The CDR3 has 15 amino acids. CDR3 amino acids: CASRPGQGRDQPQHF. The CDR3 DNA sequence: TGTGCCAGTAGGCCGGGACAGGGTAGAGATCAGCCCCAGCATTTT.

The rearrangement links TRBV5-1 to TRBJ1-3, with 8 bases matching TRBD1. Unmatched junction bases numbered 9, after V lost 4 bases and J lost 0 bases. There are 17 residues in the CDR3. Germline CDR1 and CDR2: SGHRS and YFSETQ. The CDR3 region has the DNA TGCGCCAGCAGCCTTAGGACAGGGCTAGACTCTGGAAACACCATATATTTT. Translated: CASSLRTGLDSGNTIYF.

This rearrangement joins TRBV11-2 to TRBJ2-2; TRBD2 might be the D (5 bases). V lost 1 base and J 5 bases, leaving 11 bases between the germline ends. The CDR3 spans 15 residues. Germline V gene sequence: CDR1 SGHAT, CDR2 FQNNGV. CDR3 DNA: TGTGCCAGCAGCTTAGTTCTCGGGGAAACCGGGGAGCTGTTTTTT. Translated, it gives CASSLVLGETGELFF.

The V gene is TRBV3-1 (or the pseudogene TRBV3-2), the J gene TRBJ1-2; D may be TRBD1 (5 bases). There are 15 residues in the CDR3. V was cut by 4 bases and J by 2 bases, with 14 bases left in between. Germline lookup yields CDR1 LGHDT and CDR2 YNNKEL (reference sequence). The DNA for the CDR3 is TGTGCCAGCAGCCTAAGGGGTGTCAGGAACTATGGCTACACCTTC. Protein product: CASSLRGVRNYGYTF.

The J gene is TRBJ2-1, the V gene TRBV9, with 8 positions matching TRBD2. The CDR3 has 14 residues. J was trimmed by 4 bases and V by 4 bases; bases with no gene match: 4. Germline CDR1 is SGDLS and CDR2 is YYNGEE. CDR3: CASSLGLGYNEQFF. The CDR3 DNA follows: TGTGCCAGCAGCCTGGGACTAGGGTACAATGAGCAGTTCTTC.

The CDR3 nucleotides read TGTGCCAGCAGTTTATCCGGGACAGGGATAGGCTACACCTTC. Its translation is CASSLSGTGIGYTF. The genes are TRBV27 and TRBJ1-2; 9 bases fit TRBD1. Trimming cost V 0 bases and J 8 bases; bases outside gene matches: 4. The CDR3 has 14 residues. From germline, CDR1 is MNHEY and CDR2 SMNVEV (reference sequence).

CDR3 sequence (DNA): TGTGCCAGCAGCTTAGATGGGACTTGTGATCAGCCCCAGCATTTT. Translating it yields CASSLDGTCDQPQHF. The rearrangement uses TRBV11-2 and TRBJ1-5, with a possible D match to TRBD1 (5 bases). Deletions cut 0 bases from V and 5 bases from J, with 11 bases between. Per the germline V gene, CDR1 is SGHAT and CDR2 is FQNNGV. The CDR3 spans 15 residues.